These 23 T cell receptor beta chains came from one sample sequenced in a study of blood T cells in healthy people across ages. It was with a sample-barcoded 5' primer and a J-beta primer mix that a second PCR of roughly 7 to 12 cycles was run. TCRdb reanalysed the 5' RACE reads using MiXCR and keeps one entry per CDR3 protein. The sample contains about 1,600,000 distinct CDR3 sequences, approximately 42% of which appear only once. Sequenced: blood. The receptors were gathered from a woman between 18 and 30 years old in good health.

This clonotype turned up a few times. The CDR3 nucleotides read TGTGCCAGCAGCTTAGAGGGTAGTCCCATCTACGAGCAGTACTTC. Translated, it gives CASSLEGSPIYEQYF. The J gene is TRBJ2-7, the V gene TRBV11-2; D uncertain. The germline V and J ends were trimmed by 0 bases and 3 bases, with 12 bases remaining between them. The germline V gene encodes CDR1 SGHAT and CDR2 FQNNGV. This CDR3 has 15 residues.

This rearrangement joins TRBV20-1 to TRBJ2-5; 8 bases are shared with TRBD1. Germline V lookup: CDR1 DFQATT, CDR2 SNEGSKA (reference sequence). The CDR3 consists of 14 residues. Trimming at V came to 2 bases and at J to 1 base, leaving 3 bases not matched to a gene. Here the CDR3 DNA reads TGCAGTGCTAGACCAGGACAGGGCCAAGAGACCCAGTACTTC. Translated: CSARPGQGQETQYF.

The chain is built from TRBV7-9 and TRBJ1-2; no firm D call. The CDR3 is 14 amino acids. V lost 5 bases, J lost 8 bases, and 18 bases lay in between. Germline V gene data show CDR1 as SEHNR and CDR2 as FQNEAQ (reference sequence). Written as DNA, the CDR3 is TGTGCCAGCAGCAGAAGCCGGGCCTCGGAAGGCTACACCTTC. Translated: CASSRSRASEGYTF.

This clonotype turned up a few times. The chain recombines TRBV4-2 with TRBJ2-7, with TRBD2 identical over 10 bases. This CDR3 spans 16 amino acids. The junction had 10 bases not matched to a gene; V was cut back by 1 base and J by 7 bases. Germline assignment: CDR1 LGHNA and CDR2 YNFKEQ. This CDR3 reads CASSQVVLAGVSEQYF. The CDR3 DNA reads TGTGCCAGCAGCCAAGTTGTCCTAGCGGGAGTATCTGAGCAGTACTTC.

The V gene is TRBV18, the J gene TRBJ2-3, with TRBD1 matching over 7 bases. V lost 4 bases, J lost 1 base, and 2 bases stayed unmatched. In germline, CDR1 is KGHSH, CDR2 LQKENI. The CDR3 consists of 14 residues. CDR3 nucleotide sequence: TGTGCCAGCTCACGGGACAGTGGCACAGATACGCAGTATTTT. It codes for CASSRDSGTDTQYF.

The chain has TRBV6-2 or TRBV6-3 and TRBJ1-1, with 10 bases aligning to TRBD1. The CDR3 is made up of 14 amino acids. CDR1 and CDR2 (germline): MNHEY, SVGEGT. The V segment lost 6 bases and the J segment 6 bases; nucleotides outside the gene matches: 7. In DNA form, the CDR3 reads TGTGCCAGCAGCTACCTAGGGACAGGGGCTGAAGCTTTCTTT. This sequence encodes CASSYLGTGAEAFF.

V usage is TRBV28 and J usage is TRBJ2-3, with D perhaps matching TRBD2 (5 bases). Germline CDR1 reads MDHEN; CDR2 reads SYDVKM. Trimming removed 8 bases at V and 0 bases at J, with 12 bases between. The CDR3 loop spans 14 amino acids. CDR3 bases: TGTGCCAGCGAACGGGGAATTAGCACAGATACGCAGTATTTT. Encoded protein: CASERGISTDTQYF. The full variable domain, its missing parts supplied by reference TRBV28 and TRBJ2-3, is DVKVTQSSRYLVKRTGEKVFLECVQDMDHENMFWYRQDPGLGLRLIYFSYDVKMKEKGDIPEGYSVSREKKERFSLILESASTNQTSMYLCASERGISTDTQYFGPGTRLTVL.

The sample holds a few counts of this clonotype. The rearrangement joins TRBV29-1 to TRBJ2-1; the D gene is possibly TRBD1 (6 bases). CDR3 size: 14 residues. V lost 3 bases and J lost 2, with 11 bases in between. Germline-derived CDR1 and CDR2 are SQVTM and ANQGSEA. The chain's CDR3 is CSVDVQGAYNEQFF. The DNA of the CDR3 is TGCAGCGTTGATGTACAGGGAGCCTACAATGAGCAGTTCTTC.

The rearrangement joins TRBV20-1 to TRBJ2-5; the match to TRBD2 covers 7 bases. The V and J ends lost 3 bases and 0 bases, in that order; junction bases with no gene match: 10. Germline V gene data show CDR1 as DFQATT and CDR2 as SNEGSKA (reference sequence). The CDR3 covers 16 residues. The CDR3 DNA sequence: TGCAGTGCTAGGGGGGGGACCAAAGGGGACCAAGAGACCCAGTACTTC. This encodes CSARGGTKGDQETQYF.

This clonotype was detected a few times. The rearrangement uses TRBV18 and TRBJ2-3; D might be TRBD2 (5 bases). The germline V gene has CDR1 KGHSH and CDR2 LQKENI. Between the trimmed V and J ends, which lost 0 bases and 5 bases, there was a span of 18 bases. The CDR3 covers 17 residues. CDR3: CASSPPVRETAQDTQYF. In DNA form, the CDR3 reads TGTGCCAGCTCACCACCTGTAAGGGAGACGGCTCAAGATACGCAGTATTTT.

The chain links TRBV6-1 to TRBJ1-2; D gene unclear. Germline CDR1 and CDR2: MNHNS and SASEGT. V lost 6 bases and J lost 5, with 25 bases in between. This CDR3 is built from 17 residues. The CDR3 reads CASSPTLGLASPYGYTF. The CDR3 coding sequence is TGTGCCAGCAGCCCTACTTTAGGGCTCGCCTCACCTTATGGCTACACCTTC.

The chain joins TRBV12-3 or TRBV12-4 to TRBJ1-1; D is unclear. This CDR3 comprises 12 residues. The V and J ends lost 2 bases and 12 bases respectively, with 13 bases between them. The CDR3 nucleotides are TGTGCCAGCAGTTTAACACAATTGCGGACTTTCTTT. Encoded protein: CASSLTQLRTFF.

A remark on this clonotype: Just one base apart from a much larger clone, this may be a read error. The rearrangement uses TRBV6-4 and TRBJ2-1; D might be TRBD1 or TRBD2, each matching 6 bases. The J call is doubtful: the DNA matches TRBJ2-7 better. The CDR3 has 15 residues. CDR1 and CDR2 from the germline V gene are MRHNA and SNTAGT. CDR3: CASSDIGGSYNEQYF. The CDR3 nucleotides read TGTGCCAGCAGTGACATCGGGGGCTCCTACAATGAGCAGTACTTC.

This clonotype has only a few counts. J is TRBJ2-1 and V is TRBV7-2; D is possibly TRBD2 (6 bases). Between the trimmed V and J ends, which lost 7 bases and 9 bases, there was a span of 22 bases. The germline V gene has CDR1 SGHTA and CDR2 FQGNSA. This CDR3 spans 15 amino acids. CDR3 nucleotide sequence: TGTGCCAGCATTCATTATAGCGGTTATTGGGGTGAGCAGTTCTTC. This gives the protein CASIHYSGYWGEQFF.

In its sample, this clonotype was seen a few times. J is TRBJ1-1 and V is TRBV6-1, with a possible D match to TRBD1 (6 bases). The germline V gene has CDR1 MNHNS and CDR2 SASEGT. The CDR3 runs 13 residues. Trimming shortened V by 3 bases and J by 10 bases, and 15 bases separated the two germline ends. The CDR3 region has the DNA TGTGCCAGCAGTGACCCGCAGGGGCGAGTAGCTTTCTTT. Amino acids: CASSDPQGRVAFF.

Only a few counts were recorded for this clonotype. V is TRBV6-2 or TRBV6-3 and J is TRBJ2-1, with D tentatively TRBD1 or TRBD2 (6 bases each). Looked up from germline, CDR1 is MNHEY and CDR2 is SVGEGT. Trimming left V 2 bases short and J 10 bases short, with 21 bases between. The CDR3 spans 16 residues. CDR3 sequence (DNA): TGTGCCAGCAGTTACCTGAAGGGGGGAGGCTTGGGAGAGCAGTTCTTC. As protein: CASSYLKGGGLGEQFF.

V and J are TRBV2 and TRBJ2-1, with 9 bases that match TRBD2. Germline lookup yields CDR1 SNHLY and CDR2 FYNNEI. CDR3 size: 15 residues. V gave up 7 bases and J gave up 5 bases; unmatched junction bases: 9. As DNA, the CDR3 is TGTGCCAGCAAATTGAGCGGGGGGCCAAACAATGAGCAGTTCTTC. Its translation: CASKLSGGPNNEQFF. The complete variable domain, with remaining parts taken from reference TRBV2 and TRBJ2-1, reads EPEVTQTPSHQVTQMGQEVILRCVPISNHLYFYWYRQILGQKVEFLVSFYNNEISEKSEIFDDQFSVERPDGSNFTLKIRSTKLEDSAMYFCASKLSGGPNNEQFFGPGTRLTVL.

This sequence joins TRBV4-2 and TRBJ2-4, with a weak D call TRBD2 (6 bases). Per the germline V gene, CDR1 is LGHNA and CDR2 is YNFKEQ. Trimming took 3 bases from V and 13 from J, leaving 16 bases between them. The CDR3 is made up of 13 amino acids. As DNA, the CDR3 is TGTGCCAGCAGCCAGTCCTCGCCGGGGGAGCAGTACTTC. This sequence encodes CASSQSSPGEQYF.

There are a few counts of this clonotype. V gene TRBV11-1 combines with J gene TRBJ2-7, with D hard to call. This CDR3 contains 11 residues. The V gene lost 5 bases and the J gene lost 8 bases, with 10 bases spanning the gap. Germline V CDR1 and CDR2: SGHAT, FQDESV (reference sequence). This CDR3 reads CASSPDGQQYF. The CDR3, as DNA: TGTGCCAGCAGCCCAGACGGGCAGCAGTACTTC.

The chain joins TRBV21-1 to TRBJ2-2; the DNA was not compared with TRBD2, the D call given in the table. TRBV21-1 corresponds to a pseudogene. CDR3 size: 16 residues. CDR3 DNA sequence: TGTGCCAGCAGCAGTGGCGGACTAGCGATAACCGGGGAGCTGTTTTTT. This sequence encodes CASSSGGLAITGELFF.

The chain uses TRBV20-1 and TRBJ2-5, with 8 bases lining up with TRBD2. The CDR3 has 15 residues. Per the germline V gene, CDR1 is DFQATT and CDR2 is SNEGSKA (reference sequence). Trimming cost V 2 bases and J 11 bases; bases outside gene matches: 16. For the CDR3, the DNA is TGCAGTGCTAGACTCCCGGGGGGGTTTTACAATGAGCAGTACTTC. This encodes CSARLPGGFYNEQYF.

This rearrangement joins TRBV15 to TRBJ2-1; D ambiguous. The V gene lost 0 bases and the J gene lost 9 bases, with 12 bases spanning the gap. The CDR3 is 14 residues long. CDR1 is LNHNV and CDR2 is YYDKDF in the germline V gene (reference sequence). CDR3 loop: CATSRDPRLVEQFF. The CDR3 DNA is TGTGCCACCAGCAGAGATCCTAGGTTGGTTGAGCAGTTCTTC.

This rearrangement joins TRBV20-1 to TRBJ1-5, with a tentative D call TRBD1 (6 bases). Trimming took 3 bases from V and 7 from J, leaving 13 bases between them. This CDR3 is built from 13 residues. Germline CDR1 is DFQATT and CDR2 is SNEGSKA (reference sequence). This CDR3 reads CSASSQGTQPQHF. CDR3 sequence (DNA): TGCAGTGCTAGCAGCCAGGGGACACAGCCCCAGCATTTT.